Below, one T cell receptor (beta chain) is given with its context. The sample originates from a study of technical replicates of blood from four donors. The CDR3 is 11 amino acids. CDR1 and CDR2 (germline): GTSNPN, SVGIG (reference sequence). Trimming cost V 2 bases and J 5 bases, with 6 bases left between them. Assay used: immunoSEQ multiplex PCR; TCRdb lists only in-frame clones, some missing. The table has about 74,000 clones, 85% to 95% seen once. The receptor was derived from a human donor in good health. Sequenced input: T cells isolated from PBMCs. This sequence joins TRBV30 and TRBJ1-1; D uncertain. The CDR3 is CAWSPGTEAFF. CDR3 nucleotides: TGTGCCTGGAGTCCGGGTACTGAAGCTTTCTTT. Filled out from reference TRBV30 and TRBJ1-1, the complete variable domain reads SQTIHQWPATLVQPVGSPLSLECTVEGTSNPNLYWYRQAAGRGLQLLFYSVGIGQISSEVPQNLSASRPQDRQFILSSKKLLLSDSGFYLCAWSPGTEAFFGQGTRLTVV.